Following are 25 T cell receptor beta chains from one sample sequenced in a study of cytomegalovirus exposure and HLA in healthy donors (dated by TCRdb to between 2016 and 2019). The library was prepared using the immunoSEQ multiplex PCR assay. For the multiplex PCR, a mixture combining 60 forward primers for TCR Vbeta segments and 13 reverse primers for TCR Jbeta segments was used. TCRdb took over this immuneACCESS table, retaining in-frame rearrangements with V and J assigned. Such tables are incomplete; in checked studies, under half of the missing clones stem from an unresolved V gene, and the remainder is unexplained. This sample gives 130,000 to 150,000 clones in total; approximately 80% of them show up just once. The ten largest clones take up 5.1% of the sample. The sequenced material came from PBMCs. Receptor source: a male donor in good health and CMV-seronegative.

The CDR3 here is CASSQDSGAWSSYNSPLHF. The CDR3 DNA sequence: TGTGCCAGCAGCCAAGATAGTGGGGCGTGGAGCTCCTATAATTCACCCCTCCACTTT. The V call is TRBV4-2, the J call TRBJ1-6, with D tentatively TRBD1 (5 bases). The CDR3 totals 19 residues. V was clipped by 0 bases and J by 0 bases, with 15 bases between them. Germline V gives CDR1 LGHNA, CDR2 YNFKEQ.

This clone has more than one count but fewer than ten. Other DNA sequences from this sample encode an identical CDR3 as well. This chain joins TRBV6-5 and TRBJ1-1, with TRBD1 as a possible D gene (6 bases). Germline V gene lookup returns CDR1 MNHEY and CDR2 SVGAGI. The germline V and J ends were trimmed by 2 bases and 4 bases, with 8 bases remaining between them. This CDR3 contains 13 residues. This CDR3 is CASSYRGGTEAFF. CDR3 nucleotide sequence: TGTGCCAGCAGTTACAGGGGGGGCACTGAAGCTTTCTTT.

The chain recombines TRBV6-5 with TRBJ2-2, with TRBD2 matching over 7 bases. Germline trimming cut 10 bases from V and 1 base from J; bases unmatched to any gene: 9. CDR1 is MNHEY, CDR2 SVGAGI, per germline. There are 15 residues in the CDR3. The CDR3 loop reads CATRRDYMNTGELFF. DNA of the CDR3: TGTGCCACCAGGAGGGACTATATGAACACCGGGGAGCTGTTTTTT.

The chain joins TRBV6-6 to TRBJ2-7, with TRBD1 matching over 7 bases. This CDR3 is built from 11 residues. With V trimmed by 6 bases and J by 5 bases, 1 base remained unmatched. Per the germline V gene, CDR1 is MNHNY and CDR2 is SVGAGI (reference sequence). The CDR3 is CASRTGNEQYF. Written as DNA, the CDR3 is TGTGCCAGCAGGACAGGGAACGAGCAGTACTTC.

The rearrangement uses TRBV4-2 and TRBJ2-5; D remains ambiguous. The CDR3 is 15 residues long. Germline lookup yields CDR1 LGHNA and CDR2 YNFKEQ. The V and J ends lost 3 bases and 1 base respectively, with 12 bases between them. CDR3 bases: TGTGCCAGCAGCCAGGGTTTGCAGGTCCAAGAGACCCAGTACTTC. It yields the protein CASSQGLQVQETQYF.

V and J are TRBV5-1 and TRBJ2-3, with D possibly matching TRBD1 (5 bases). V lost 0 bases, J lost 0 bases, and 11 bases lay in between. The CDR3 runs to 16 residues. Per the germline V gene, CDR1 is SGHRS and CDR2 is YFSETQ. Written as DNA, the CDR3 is TGCGCCAGCAGCTTGGCTGGGGCAGCTAGCACAGATACGCAGTATTTT. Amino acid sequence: CASSLAGAASTDTQYF. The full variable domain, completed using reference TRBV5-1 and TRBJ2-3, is KAGVTQTPRYLIKTRGQQVTLSCSPISGHRSVSWYQQTPGQGLQFLFEYFSETQRNKGNFPGRFSGRQFSNSRSEMNVSTLELGDSALYLCASSLAGAASTDTQYFGPGTRLTVL.

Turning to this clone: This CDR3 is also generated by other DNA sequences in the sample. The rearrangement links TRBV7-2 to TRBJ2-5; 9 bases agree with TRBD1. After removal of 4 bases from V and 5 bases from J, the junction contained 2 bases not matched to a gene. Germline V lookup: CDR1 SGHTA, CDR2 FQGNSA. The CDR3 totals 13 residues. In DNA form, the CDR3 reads TGTGCCAGCAGCTCAGACAGGGGGGAGACCCAGTACTTC. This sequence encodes CASSSDRGETQYF.

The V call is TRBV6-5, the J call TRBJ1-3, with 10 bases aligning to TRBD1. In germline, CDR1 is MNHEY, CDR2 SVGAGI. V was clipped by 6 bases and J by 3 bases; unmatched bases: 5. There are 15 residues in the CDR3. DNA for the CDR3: TGTGCCAGCAGCAGGGACAGGGGTAGTGGAAACACCATATATTTT. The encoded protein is CASSRDRGSGNTIYF.

The CDR3 nucleotides are TGCGCCAGTCAAATTGGGCAGGGGGCAGGAGAAAAACTGTTTTTT. Translated, it gives CASQIGQGAGEKLFF. The chain has TRBV5-1 and TRBJ1-4, with 8 bases aligning to TRBD1. The CDR3 totals 15 residues. CDR1 SGHRS and CDR2 YFSETQ come from the germline V gene. Losses at the gene ends were 8 bases for V and 8 bases for J; bases not matched to a gene: 14.

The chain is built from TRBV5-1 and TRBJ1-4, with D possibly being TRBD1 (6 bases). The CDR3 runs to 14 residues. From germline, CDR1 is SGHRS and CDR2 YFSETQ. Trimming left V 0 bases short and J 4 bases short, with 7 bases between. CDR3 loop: CASSLGGGNEKLFF. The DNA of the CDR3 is TGCGCCAGCAGCTTGGGAGGGGGTAATGAAAAACTGTTTTTT.

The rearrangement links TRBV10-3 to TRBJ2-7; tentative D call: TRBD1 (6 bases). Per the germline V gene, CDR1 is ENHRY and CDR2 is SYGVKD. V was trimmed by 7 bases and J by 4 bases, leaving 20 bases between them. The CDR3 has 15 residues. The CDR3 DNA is TGTGCCATCACTGACACCGGGACACCTAGTTACGAGCAGTACTTC. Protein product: CAITDTGTPSYEQYF.

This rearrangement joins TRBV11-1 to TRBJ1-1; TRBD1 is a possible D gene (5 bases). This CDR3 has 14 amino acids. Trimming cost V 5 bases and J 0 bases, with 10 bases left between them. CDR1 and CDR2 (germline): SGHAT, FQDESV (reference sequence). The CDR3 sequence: CASSPSRVNTEAFF. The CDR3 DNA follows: TGTGCCAGCAGCCCCTCCAGGGTGAACACTGAAGCTTTCTTT.

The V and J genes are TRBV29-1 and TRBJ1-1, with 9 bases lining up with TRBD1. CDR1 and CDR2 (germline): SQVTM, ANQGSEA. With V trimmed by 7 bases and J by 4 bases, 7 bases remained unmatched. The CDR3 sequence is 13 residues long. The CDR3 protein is CSGGTGLGTEAFF. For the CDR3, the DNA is TGCAGCGGGGGGACAGGGTTAGGCACTGAAGCTTTCTTT.

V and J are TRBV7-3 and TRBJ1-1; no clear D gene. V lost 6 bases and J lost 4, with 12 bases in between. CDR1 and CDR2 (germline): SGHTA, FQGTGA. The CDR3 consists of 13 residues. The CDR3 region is CASSAAGGTEAFF. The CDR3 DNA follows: TGTGCCAGCAGTGCCGCGGGTGGCACTGAAGCTTTCTTT. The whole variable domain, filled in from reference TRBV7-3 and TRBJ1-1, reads GAGVSQTPSNKVTEKGKYVELRCDPISGHTALYWYRQSLGQGPEFLIYFQGTGAADDSGLPNDRFFAVRPEGSVSTLKIQRTERGDSAVYLCASSAAGGTEAFFGQGTRLTVV.

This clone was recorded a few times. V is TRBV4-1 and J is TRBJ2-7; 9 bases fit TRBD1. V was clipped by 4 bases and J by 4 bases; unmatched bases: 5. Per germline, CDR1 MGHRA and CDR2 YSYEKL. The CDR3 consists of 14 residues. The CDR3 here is CASSPGTGLYEQYF. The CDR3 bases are TGCGCCAGCAGCCCCGGGACAGGGCTTTACGAGCAGTACTTC.

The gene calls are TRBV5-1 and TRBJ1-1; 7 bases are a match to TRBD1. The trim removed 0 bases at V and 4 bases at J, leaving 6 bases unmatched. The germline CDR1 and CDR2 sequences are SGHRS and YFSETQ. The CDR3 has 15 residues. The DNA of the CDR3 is TGCGCCAGCAGCTTGGGACAGGGTAAAGGCACTGAAGCTTTCTTT. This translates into CASSLGQGKGTEAFF.

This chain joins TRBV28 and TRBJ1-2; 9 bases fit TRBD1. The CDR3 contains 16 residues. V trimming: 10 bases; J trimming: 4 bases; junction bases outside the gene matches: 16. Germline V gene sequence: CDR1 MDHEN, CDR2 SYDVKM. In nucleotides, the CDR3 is TGTGCCACCACTCGAGTTACAGGGGGCAAGGGCTATGGCTACACCTTC. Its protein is CATTRVTGGKGYGYTF.

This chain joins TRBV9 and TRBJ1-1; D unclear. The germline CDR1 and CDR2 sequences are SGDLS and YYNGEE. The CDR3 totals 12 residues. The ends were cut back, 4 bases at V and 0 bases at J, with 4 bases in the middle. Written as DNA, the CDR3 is TGTGCCAGCAGCCCAATGAACACTGAAGCTTTCTTT. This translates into CASSPMNTEAFF. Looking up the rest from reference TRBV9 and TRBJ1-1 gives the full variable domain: DSGVTQTPKHLITATGQRVTLRCSPRSGDLSVYWYQQSLDQGLQFLIQYYNGEERAKGNILERFSAQQFPDLHSELNLSSLELGDSALYFCASSPMNTEAFFGQGTRLTVV.

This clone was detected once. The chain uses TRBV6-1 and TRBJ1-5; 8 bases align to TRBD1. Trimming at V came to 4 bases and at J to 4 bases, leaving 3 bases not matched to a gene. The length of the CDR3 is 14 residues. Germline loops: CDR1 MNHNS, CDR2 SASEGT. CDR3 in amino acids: CASSVQGGNQPQHF. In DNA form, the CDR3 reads TGTGCCAGCAGTGTACAGGGGGGGAATCAGCCCCAGCATTTT.

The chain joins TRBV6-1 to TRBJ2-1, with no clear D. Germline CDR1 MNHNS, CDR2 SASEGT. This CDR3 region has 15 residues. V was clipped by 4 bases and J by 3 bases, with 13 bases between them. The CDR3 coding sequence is TGTGCCAGCAGTGTTATAATGTGGAGCTACAATGAGCAGTTCTTC. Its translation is CASSVIMWSYNEQFF.

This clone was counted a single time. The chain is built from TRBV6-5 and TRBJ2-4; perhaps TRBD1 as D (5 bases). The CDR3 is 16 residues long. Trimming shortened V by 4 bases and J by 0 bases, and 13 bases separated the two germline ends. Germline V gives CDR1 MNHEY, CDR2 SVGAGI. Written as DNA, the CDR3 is TGTGCCAGCAGTTTTGGGGTGGGGCGAGCCAAAAACATTCAGTACTTC. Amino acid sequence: CASSFGVGRAKNIQYF.

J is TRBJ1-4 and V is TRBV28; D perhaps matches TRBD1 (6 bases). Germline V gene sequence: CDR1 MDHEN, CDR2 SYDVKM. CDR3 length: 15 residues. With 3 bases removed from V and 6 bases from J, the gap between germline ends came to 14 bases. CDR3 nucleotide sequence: TGTGCCAGCAGTTTCAAACAGGGTCTGTATGAAAAACTGTTTTTT. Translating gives CASSFKQGLYEKLFF. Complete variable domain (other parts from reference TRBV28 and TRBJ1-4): DVKVTQSSRYLVKRTGEKVFLECVQDMDHENMFWYRQDPGLGLRLIYFSYDVKMKEKGDIPEGYSVSREKKERFSLILESASTNQTSMYLCASSFKQGLYEKLFFGSGTQLSVL.

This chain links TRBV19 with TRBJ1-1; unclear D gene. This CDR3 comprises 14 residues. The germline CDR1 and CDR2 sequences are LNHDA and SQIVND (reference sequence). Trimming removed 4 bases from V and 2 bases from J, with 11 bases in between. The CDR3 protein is CASSSFGGNTEAFF. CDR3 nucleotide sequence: TGTGCCAGTAGTAGTTTCGGCGGTAACACTGAAGCTTTCTTT.

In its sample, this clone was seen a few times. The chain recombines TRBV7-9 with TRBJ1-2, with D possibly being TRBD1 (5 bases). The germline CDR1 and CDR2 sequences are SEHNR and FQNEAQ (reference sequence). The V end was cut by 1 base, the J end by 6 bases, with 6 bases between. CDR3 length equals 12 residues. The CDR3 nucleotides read TGTGCCAGCAGCTTAGGCAGGGATGGCTACACCTTC. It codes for CASSLGRDGYTF.

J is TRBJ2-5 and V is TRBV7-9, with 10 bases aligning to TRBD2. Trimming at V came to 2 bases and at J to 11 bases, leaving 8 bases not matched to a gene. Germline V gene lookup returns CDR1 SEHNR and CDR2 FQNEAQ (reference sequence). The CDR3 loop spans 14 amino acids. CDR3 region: CASSLLAGVWEQYF. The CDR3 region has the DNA TGTGCCAGCAGCTTACTAGCGGGGGTGTGGGAGCAGTACTTC.